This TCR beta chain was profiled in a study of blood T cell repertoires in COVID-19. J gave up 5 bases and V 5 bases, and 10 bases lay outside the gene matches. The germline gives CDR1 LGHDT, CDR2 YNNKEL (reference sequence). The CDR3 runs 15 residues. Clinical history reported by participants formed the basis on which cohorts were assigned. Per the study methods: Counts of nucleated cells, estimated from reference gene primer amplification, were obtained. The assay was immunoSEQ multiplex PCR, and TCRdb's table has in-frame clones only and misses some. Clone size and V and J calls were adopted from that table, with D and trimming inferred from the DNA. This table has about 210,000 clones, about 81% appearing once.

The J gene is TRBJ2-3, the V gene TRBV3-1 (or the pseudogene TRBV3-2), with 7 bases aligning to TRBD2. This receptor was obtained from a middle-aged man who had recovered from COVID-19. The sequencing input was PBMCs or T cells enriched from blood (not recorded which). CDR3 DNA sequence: TGTGCCAGCAGCACTACACGCGGGAGCGTAGATACGCAGTATTTT. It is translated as CASSTTRGSVDTQYF.